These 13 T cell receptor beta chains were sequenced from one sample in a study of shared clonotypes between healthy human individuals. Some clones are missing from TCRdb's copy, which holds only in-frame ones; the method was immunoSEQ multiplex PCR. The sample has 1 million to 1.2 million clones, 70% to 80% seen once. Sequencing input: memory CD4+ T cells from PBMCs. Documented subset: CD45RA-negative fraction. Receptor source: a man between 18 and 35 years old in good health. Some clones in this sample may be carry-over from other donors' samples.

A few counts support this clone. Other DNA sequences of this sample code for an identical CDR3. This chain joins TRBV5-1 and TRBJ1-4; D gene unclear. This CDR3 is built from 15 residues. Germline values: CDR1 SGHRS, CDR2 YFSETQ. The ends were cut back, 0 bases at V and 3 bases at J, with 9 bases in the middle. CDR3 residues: CASSLAPGANEKLFF. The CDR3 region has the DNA TGCGCCAGCAGCTTGGCCCCCGGAGCTAATGAAAAACTGTTTTTT.

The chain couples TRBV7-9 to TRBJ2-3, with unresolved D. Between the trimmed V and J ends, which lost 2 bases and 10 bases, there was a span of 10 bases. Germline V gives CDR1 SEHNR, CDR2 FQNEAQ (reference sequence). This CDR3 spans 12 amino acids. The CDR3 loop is CASSLLGFAQYF. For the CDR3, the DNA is TGTGCCAGCAGCTTATTAGGGTTCGCGCAGTATTTT. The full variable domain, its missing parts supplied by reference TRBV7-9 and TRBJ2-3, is DTGVSQNPRHKITKRGQNVTFRCDPISEHNRLYWYRQTLGQGPEFLTYFQNEAQLEKSRLLSDRFSAERPKGSFSTLEIQRTEQGDSAMYLCASSLLGFAQYFGPGTRLTVL.

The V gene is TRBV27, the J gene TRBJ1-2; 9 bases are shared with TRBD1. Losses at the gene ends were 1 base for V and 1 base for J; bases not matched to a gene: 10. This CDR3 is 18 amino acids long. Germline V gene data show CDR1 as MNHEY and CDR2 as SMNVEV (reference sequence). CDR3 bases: TGTGCCAGCAGTTTATACAAGGACAGGGGCCACTTTAACTATGGCTACACCTTC. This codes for CASSLYKDRGHFNYGYTF.

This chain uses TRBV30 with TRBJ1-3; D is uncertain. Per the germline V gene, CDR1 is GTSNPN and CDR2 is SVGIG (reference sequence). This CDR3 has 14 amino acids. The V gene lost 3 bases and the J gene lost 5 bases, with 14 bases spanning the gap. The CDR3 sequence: CAWRAPGGRNTIYF. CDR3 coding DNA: TGTGCCTGGAGAGCTCCCGGCGGACGAAACACCATATATTTT.

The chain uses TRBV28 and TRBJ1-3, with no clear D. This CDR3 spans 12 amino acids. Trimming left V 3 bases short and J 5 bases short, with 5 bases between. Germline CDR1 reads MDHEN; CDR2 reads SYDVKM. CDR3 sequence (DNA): TGTGCCAGCAGTTTGGTGAGAAACACCATATATTTT. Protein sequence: CASSLVRNTIYF.

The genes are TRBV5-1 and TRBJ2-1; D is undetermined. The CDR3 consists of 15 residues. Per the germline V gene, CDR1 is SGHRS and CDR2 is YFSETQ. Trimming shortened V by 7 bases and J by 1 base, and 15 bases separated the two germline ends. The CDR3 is CASSEEGISYNEQFF. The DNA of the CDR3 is TGCGCCAGCTCCGAAGAAGGGATATCCTACAATGAGCAGTTCTTC.

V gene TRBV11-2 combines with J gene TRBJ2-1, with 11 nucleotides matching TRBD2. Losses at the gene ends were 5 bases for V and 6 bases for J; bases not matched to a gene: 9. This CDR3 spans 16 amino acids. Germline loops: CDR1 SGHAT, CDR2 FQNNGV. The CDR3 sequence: CASSTRLAGRGNEQFF. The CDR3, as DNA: TGTGCCAGCAGCACCCGACTAGCGGGAAGGGGCAATGAGCAGTTCTTC.

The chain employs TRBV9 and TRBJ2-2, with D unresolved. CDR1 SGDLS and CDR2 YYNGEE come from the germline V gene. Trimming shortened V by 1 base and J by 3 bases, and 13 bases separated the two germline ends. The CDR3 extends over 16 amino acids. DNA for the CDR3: TGTGCCAGCAGCGTAAACTCCCGGTCGGACACCGGGGAGCTGTTTTTT. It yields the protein CASSVNSRSDTGELFF.

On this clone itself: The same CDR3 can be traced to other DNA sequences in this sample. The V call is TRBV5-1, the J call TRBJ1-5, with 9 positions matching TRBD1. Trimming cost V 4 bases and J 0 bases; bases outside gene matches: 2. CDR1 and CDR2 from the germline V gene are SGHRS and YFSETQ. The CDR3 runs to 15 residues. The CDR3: CASSPGQGSNQPQHF. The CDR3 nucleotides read TGCGCCAGCAGCCCGGGACAGGGTAGCAATCAGCCCCAGCATTTT.

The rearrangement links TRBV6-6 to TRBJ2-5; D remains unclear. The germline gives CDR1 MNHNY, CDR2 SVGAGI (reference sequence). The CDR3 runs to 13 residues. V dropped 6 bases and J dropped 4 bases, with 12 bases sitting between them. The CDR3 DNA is TGTGCCAGCAGCCCTTTCGCGCGAGAGACCCAGTACTTC. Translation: CASSPFARETQYF.

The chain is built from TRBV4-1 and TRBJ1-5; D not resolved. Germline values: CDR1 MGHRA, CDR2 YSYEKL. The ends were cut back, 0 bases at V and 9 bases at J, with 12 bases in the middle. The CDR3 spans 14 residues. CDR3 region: CASSQERGVGPQHF. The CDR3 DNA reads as TGCGCCAGCAGCCAAGAACGAGGAGTTGGGCCCCAGCATTTT.

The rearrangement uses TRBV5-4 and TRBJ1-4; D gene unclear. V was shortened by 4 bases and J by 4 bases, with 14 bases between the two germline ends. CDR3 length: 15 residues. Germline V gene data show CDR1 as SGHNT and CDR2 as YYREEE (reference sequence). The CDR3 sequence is CASSPGLSDNEKLFF. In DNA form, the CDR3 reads TGTGCCAGCAGCCCGGGGTTGTCCGATAATGAAAAACTGTTTTTT.

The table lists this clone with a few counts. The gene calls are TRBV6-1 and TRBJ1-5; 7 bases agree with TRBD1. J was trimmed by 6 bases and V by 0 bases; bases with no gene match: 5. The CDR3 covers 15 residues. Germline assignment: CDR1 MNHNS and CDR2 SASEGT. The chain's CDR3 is CASSEAEGAGQPQHF. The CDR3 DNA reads TGTGCCAGCAGTGAAGCGGAGGGGGCAGGTCAGCCCCAGCATTTT.